This record covers a single T cell receptor beta chain. What it binds is not known. This CDR3 is built from 16 residues. Germline lookup yields CDR1 DFQATT and CDR2 SNEGSKA (reference sequence). V gave up 4 bases and J gave up 2 bases; unmatched junction bases: 11. Unique molecular identifiers tagged individual cDNA molecules. TCRdb reprocessed the 5' RACE reads via MiXCR and lists one record per CDR3 protein. The table has about 86,000 distinct CDR3 sequences, approximately 15% seen once; the top ten hold over 6.5%. This specimen comes from a study of early T cells in non-severe SARS-CoV-2 infection. Study overall: Investigators sequenced bulk RNA drawn from unsorted whole blood, and chains remained unpaired.

Study results and limitations: A preference for anti-spike CD8 responses marked VDJdb matching, which missed private and CD4 specificities.

Sequencing was performed on whole blood. This chain connects TRBV20-1 to TRBJ2-3, with TRBD2 matching over 8 bases. This clonotype originated in an adult who was a healthcare worker with PCR-confirmed SARS-CoV-2 infection or an uninfected control (not recorded which). CDR3 sequence (DNA): TGCAGTGCTAAGGAGCGGGGGCAGGGCTCCACAGATACGCAGTATTTT. This sequence encodes CSAKERGQGSTDTQYF.